This TCR beta chain appears in the sequencing data of a study of shared T cell receptors in the human thymus. Repertoires were generated with immunoSEQ multiplex PCR, while TCRdb's copy carries only in-frame clones and drops some. The data show about 660,000 clones, more than 75% seen once. These data were also reused for a study on human thymus T cells. In that study: During corrective heart surgery, resections were taken, and the thymus tissue came from them. As related research reported, thymic repertoires overlapped highly among unrelated individuals.

Sequencing was performed on thymocytes. The TCR sequence derives from a boy younger than two with a congenital heart defect.

The DNA of the CDR3 is TGTGCCAGCAGCTTGCACGGGACAGGGAGCTCCTACGAGCAGTACTTC. The encoded protein is CASSLHGTGSSYEQYF. The J gene is TRBJ2-7, the V gene TRBV5-6; the match to TRBD1 covers 9 bases. The CDR3 is 16 residues long. Trimming removed 1 base from V and 0 bases from J; junction bases left unmatched: 5. Germline V lookup: CDR1 SGHDT, CDR2 YYEEEE.